This paragraph reports one TCR beta chain. This clone showed up just a few times. Its antigen is currently not known. There are no base qualities to consult, and no much larger clone falls within one base. This record belongs to a study of beta chain features in type 1 diabetes (dated by TCRdb to 2017 to 2018). Broadly, across the study: Mean age, gender distribution, total cell number and subset yield did not differ between patients and healthy donors. A total of around 100 million sorted cells were examined across all samples, and RNA yield correlated strongly with the number of cells per subset. The study compared TCRB repertoires of sorted circulating CD4+ T cell subsets between recently diagnosed type 1 diabetes patients and matched healthy donors. Naive and central memory subsets were obtained from all 30 or so donors, but regulatory and stem cell-like memory subsets were isolated from only 8 patients and roughly 8 healthy donors.

Trimming removed 1 base from V and 3 bases from J; the gene matches leave 3 bases unexplained. There are 14 amino acids in the CDR3, from cysteine to phenylalanine inclusive. Only the CDR3 DNA is retained, 42 bases long and in frame from the first base. From a lookup of the germline V gene, CDR1 and CDR2 are LGHNA and YSLEER. The High Capacity cDNA Reverse Transcription Kit was used to reverse transcribe all of the isolated RNA, meaning that expressed TCRB transcripts were what got sequenced. Deep immunoSEQ sequencing was performed on naive, central memory and regulatory T cell samples, with an average of roughly 3.3 million total reads per sample. Sorted cells were lysed in RLT buffer and RNA was extracted with DNase-treated RNeasy Micro or Mini kits, depending on cell number. To prevent cross-contamination, each cell subset was processed individually, whereas patient and healthy donor samples were processed jointly. The immunoSEQ multiplex PCR was used to amplify TCRB sequences from cDNA, generating 87-bp fragments that spanned the CDR3 region. Amplicons were sequenced on the Illumina HiSeq platform. As for how the authors treated the data: PCR bias was computationally corrected using synthetic template baselines, reads within Hamming distance 2 were collapsed, and singletons that could not be merged were discarded. Reads were aligned against IMGT so that V, D and J genes, CDR3 length and insertions or deletions at six rearrangement sites could be assigned. Within each subset, clonotype counts were normalized to sorted cell number, after which true diversity and Gini coefficients were computed with the tcR R package. The overlap coefficient, calculated on TCRB nucleotide sequences, was used to measure repertoire sharing. TCRdb retrieved this table from immuneACCESS and kept in-frame rearrangements only. Not all clones are present; in checked studies, unresolved V genes account for under half, and no reason is known for the remainder. The V and J calls and clone size were taken over from that table, and D and trimming were inferred from the DNA. In this sample the table shows 330,000 or so clones, 12% to 15% of which occur a single time. 5.5% to 7.5% of the sample is taken by the ten largest.

A single peripheral blood draw of 90 to 150 mL on average was collected from each donor into heparinised tubes. A BD FACSAria II was used to sort naive, central memory, regulatory and stem cell-like memory CD4+ T cells with a panel that included CD45RO, CCR7, CD25, CD127, CD95 and CD27. All sorted populations exceeded 95% purity. PBMCs were isolated immediately by Lymphoprep density gradient centrifugation and stained directly without culture. To minimize batch effects, samples were stained and sorted in pairs, one healthy donor with one patient per experiment. General conclusions and limits of the study: The naive, central memory and regulatory TCRB repertoires appeared to resemble one another more closely among patients than among healthy donors. Shorter templates might be favored by PCR, yet because patient and control samples were amplified and corrected together, any such skew would affect both groups equally. Sequencing cDNA rather than genomic DNA could over-represent highly expressing activated cells, although activation and CD3 levels did not differ between groups. In all four CD4+ subsets, TCRB CDR3 length was moderately but significantly shorter in type 1 diabetes patients. Fewer insertions and more nucleotide deletions at VDJ recombination sites were observed in patients with type 1 diabetes, implying thymic rearrangement abnormalities. Because small numbers of individuals were included in the HLA sub-analyses, any influence of HLA type on TCRB rearrangement was left unresolved.

This clonotype was sampled from a man aged 30 to 45 in good health. The rearranged segments are TRBV4-3 and TRBJ2-7, with 7 central nucleotides matching TRBD2. Sequenced material: central memory CD4+ T cells from blood. The CDR3 protein: CASSQAPSGYEQYF. In nucleotides, the sequence is TGCGCCAGCAGCCAAGCCCCTAGCGGCTACGAGCAGTACTTC.